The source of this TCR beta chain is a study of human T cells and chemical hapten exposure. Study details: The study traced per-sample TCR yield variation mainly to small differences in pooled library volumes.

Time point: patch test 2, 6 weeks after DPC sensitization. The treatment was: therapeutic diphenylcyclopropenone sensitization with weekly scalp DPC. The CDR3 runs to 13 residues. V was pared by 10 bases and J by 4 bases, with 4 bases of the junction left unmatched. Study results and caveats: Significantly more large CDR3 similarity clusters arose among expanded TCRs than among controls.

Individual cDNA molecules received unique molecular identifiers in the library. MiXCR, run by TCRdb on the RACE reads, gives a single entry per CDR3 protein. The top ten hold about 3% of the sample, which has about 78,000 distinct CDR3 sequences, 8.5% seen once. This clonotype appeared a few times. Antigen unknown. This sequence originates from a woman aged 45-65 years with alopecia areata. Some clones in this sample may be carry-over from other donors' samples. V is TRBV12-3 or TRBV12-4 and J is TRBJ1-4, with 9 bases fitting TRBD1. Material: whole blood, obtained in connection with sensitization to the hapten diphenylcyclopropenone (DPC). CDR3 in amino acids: CAIGTGNNEKLFF. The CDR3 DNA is TGTGCCATTGGGACAGGGAATAATGAAAAACTGTTTTTT.